This T cell receptor (beta chain) was captured by sequencing in a study of PD-L1 blockade in urothelial cancer. About the study: Prior regimens of chemotherapy numbered 0 to 3 per patient. Blood-derived samples held a median 141,255 T cells.

Assay used: immunoSEQ multiplex PCR; TCRdb lists only in-frame clones, some missing. The table lists tens of thousands of clones, 90% of them singletons. CDR3 size: 12 residues. CDR1 and CDR2 (germline): ENHRY, SYGVKD. V was clipped by 3 bases and J by 13 bases, with 15 bases between them. Stated time point: pretreatment peripheral blood. Sequencing used PBMCs, obtained around atezolizumab (anti-PD-L1) treatment. The receptor comes from a man between 70 and 80 years old with urothelial cancer. The chain recombines TRBV10-3 with TRBJ1-2; D is unresolved. The CDR3 spells CAISDVSGSGTF. The DNA of the CDR3 is TGTGCCATCAGTGACGTTTCCGGGAGTGGCACCTTC.